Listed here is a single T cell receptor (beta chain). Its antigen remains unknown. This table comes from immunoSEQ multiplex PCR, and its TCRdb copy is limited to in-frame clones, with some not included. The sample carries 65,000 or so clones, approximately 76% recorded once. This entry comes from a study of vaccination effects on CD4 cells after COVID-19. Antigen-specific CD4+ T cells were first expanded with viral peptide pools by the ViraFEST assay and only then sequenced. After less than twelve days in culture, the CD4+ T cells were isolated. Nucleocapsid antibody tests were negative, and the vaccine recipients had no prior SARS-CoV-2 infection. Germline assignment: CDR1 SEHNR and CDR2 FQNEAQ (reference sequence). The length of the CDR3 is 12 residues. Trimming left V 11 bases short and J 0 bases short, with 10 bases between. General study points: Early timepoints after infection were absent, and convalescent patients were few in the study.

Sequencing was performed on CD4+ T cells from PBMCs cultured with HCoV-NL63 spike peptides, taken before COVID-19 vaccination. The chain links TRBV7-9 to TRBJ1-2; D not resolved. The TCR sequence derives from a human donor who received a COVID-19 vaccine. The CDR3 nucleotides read TGTGCCGCCGAAGGACCTAACTATGGCTACACCTTC. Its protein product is CAAEGPNYGYTF.